This T cell receptor beta chain is drawn from a study of T cell responses to AZD1222 COVID-19 vaccine. Repertoires were generated with immunoSEQ multiplex PCR, while TCRdb's copy carries only in-frame clones and drops some. The data show tens of thousands of clones, around 85% seen once. Concerning this clone: Its target is not known.

General study points: An increase in Spike-specific TCR breadth and depth was observed after two AZD1222 doses. Repertoires in all cases were sampled only once the peak T cell response had passed. Regions left unmutated in variants are reportedly the target of nearly half of spike-specific TCRs.

The CDR3 loop spans 14 amino acids. CDR1 MDHEN and CDR2 SYDVKM come from the germline V gene. V dropped 5 bases and J dropped 5 bases, with 15 bases sitting between them. The receptor was isolated from an adult who received the AZD1222 COVID-19 vaccine. The sequencing used peripheral blood, collected 28 days after the second AZD1222 dose. The J gene is TRBJ1-2, the V gene TRBV28; D gene uncertain. CDR3 residues: CASSRFTGSYGYTF. The CDR3 nucleotides read TGTGCCAGCAGTAGATTCACGGGGTCATATGGCTACACCTTC.